This T cell receptor beta chain was identified during a study of OX40 agonist ivuxolimab in advanced cancers. A word on this clone: Its antigen is currently unknown.

Whole-study findings and limits: Averaged across samples, CD8+ T cells carried more expanded clones than CD4+ did.

At cycle 4 day 1, cycle 7 day 1, and baseline, blood was sampled. This table comes from immunoSEQ multiplex PCR, and its TCRdb copy is limited to in-frame clones, with some not included. Of tens of thousands of clones listed, approximately 90% were seen once; the top ten hold roughly 1%. This CDR3 spans 11 amino acids. V was clipped by 8 bases and J by 7 bases, with 12 bases between them. Germline CDR1 reads MNHEY; CDR2 reads SVGAGI. The TCR comes from an adult with an advanced solid tumor such as melanoma, head and neck, liver or kidney cancer. This sample comprised CD4+ or CD8+ T cells sorted from blood, obtained in a trial of the OX40 agonist ivuxolimab. This chain uses TRBV6-5 with TRBJ2-7; D unresolved. CDR3: CASLWTREQYF. Here the CDR3 DNA reads TGTGCCAGCCTATGGACGAGGGAGCAGTACTTC.